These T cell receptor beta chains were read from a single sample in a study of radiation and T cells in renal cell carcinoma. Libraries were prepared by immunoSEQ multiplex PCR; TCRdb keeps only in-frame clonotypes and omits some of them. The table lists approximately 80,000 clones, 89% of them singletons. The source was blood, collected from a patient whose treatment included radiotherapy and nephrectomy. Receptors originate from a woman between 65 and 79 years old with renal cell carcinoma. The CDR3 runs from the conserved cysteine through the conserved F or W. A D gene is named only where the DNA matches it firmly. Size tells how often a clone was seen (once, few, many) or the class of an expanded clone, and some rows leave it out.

CDR3: CASSTGGGEQYF
DNA: TGTGCCAGCTCGACAGGGGGTGGGGAGCAGTACTTC
V: TRBV28
J: TRBJ2-7
D: TRBD1
size: -

CDR3: CASSWGTGESYNEQFF
DNA: TGCGCCAGCAGCTGGGGGACAGGGGAGTCCTACAATGAGCAGTTCTTC
V: TRBV5-1
J: TRBJ2-1
D: TRBD1
size: -

CDR3: CASSFGPQETQYF
DNA: TGCGCCAGCAGCTTCGGCCCTCAAGAGACCCAGTACTTC
V: TRBV5-1
J: TRBJ2-5
D: -
size: -

CDR3: CASSQGDRGSPQHF
DNA: TGCGCCAGCAGCCAGGGGGACAGGGGGTCGCCCCAGCATTTT
V: TRBV4-3
J: TRBJ1-5
D: TRBD1
size: -

CDR3: CASSPGWGEQFF
DNA: TGTGCCAGCAGCCCAGGCTGGGGAGAGCAGTTCTTC
V: TRBV7-3
J: TRBJ2-1
D: -
size: -

CDR3: CASSPGLAGKETQYF
DNA: TGTGCCAGCAGCCCGGGACTAGCGGGGAAAGAGACCCAGTACTTC
V: TRBV9
J: TRBJ2-5
D: TRBD2
size: -

CDR3: CASSPDRGLGNTIYF
DNA: TGTGCCAGCAGCCCGGACAGGGGACTTGGAAACACCATATATTTT
V: TRBV5-6
J: TRBJ1-3
D: TRBD1
size: -

CDR3: CASRFDRGTYNEQFF
DNA: TGTGCCAGCAGATTTGACAGGGGGACCTACAATGAGCAGTTCTTC
V: TRBV27
J: TRBJ2-1
D: TRBD1
size: -

CDR3: CASREAGVNEQFF
DNA: TGTGCCAGCAGGGAAGCGGGGGTAAATGAGCAGTTCTTC
V: TRBV7-2
J: TRBJ2-1
D: TRBD2
size: -

CDR3: CASRGPSDNYGYTF
DNA: TGTGCCAGCAGGGGGCCCAGTGATAACTATGGCTACACCTTC
V: TRBV5-4
J: TRBJ1-2
D: -
size: -

CDR3: CASSRTGSGEQYF
DNA: TGTGCCAGCAGTCGGACAGGTAGCGGCGAGCAGTACTTC
V: TRBV5-6
J: TRBJ2-7
D: -
size: -

CDR3: CASSLGPNYGYTF
DNA: TGTGCCAGCAGCCTAGGACCTAACTATGGCTACACCTTC
V: TRBV28
J: TRBJ1-2
D: -
size: -

CDR3: CASKARTALSYNEQFF
DNA: TGTGCCAGCAAAGCTCGGACAGCCCTCTCCTACAATGAGCAGTTCTTC
V: TRBV2
J: TRBJ2-1
D: -
size: -

CDR3: CASSYNSAFGKSGELFF
DNA: TGTGCCAGCAGCTATAACAGCGCCTTTGGAAAATCGGGGGAGCTGTTTTTT
V: TRBV7-6
J: TRBJ2-2
D: -
size: -

CDR3: CSVYSGTGGFADTEAFF
DNA: TGCAGCGTTTACTCCGGGACAGGGGGATTTGCGGACACTGAAGCTTTCTTT
V: TRBV29-1
J: TRBJ1-1
D: TRBD1
size: -

CDR3: CASSLTGDDTPLHF
DNA: TGTGCCAGCAGTTTGACAGGGGATGATACCCCCCTCCACTTT
V: TRBV6-5
J: TRBJ1-6
D: TRBD1
size: -

CDR3: CASSLGQGNAEAFF
DNA: TGTGCCAGCAGCTTGGGACAGGGTAACGCTGAAGCTTTCTTT
V: TRBV7-9
J: TRBJ1-1
D: TRBD1
size: -

CDR3: CASSPMGNEQFF
DNA: TGTGCCAGCAGCCCCATGGGCAATGAGCAGTTCTTC
V: TRBV11-3
J: TRBJ2-1
D: -
size: once

CDR3: CASSQDVTGDTQYF
DNA: TGCGCCAGCAGCCAAGATGTGACTGGAGATACGCAGTATTTT
V: TRBV4-3
J: TRBJ2-3
D: -
size: -

CDR3: CASSPRTSYEQYF
DNA: TGTGCCAGCAGCCCCAGGACCTCCTACGAGCAGTACTTC
V: TRBV6-1
J: TRBJ2-7
D: -
size: -

CDR3: CASSRTEGELFF
DNA: TGTGCCAGCAGCCGGACCGAAGGGGAGCTGTTTTTT
V: TRBV9
J: TRBJ2-2
D: -
size: few

CDR3: CASSSRTETQYF
DNA: TGTGCCAGCAGTTCGAGGACAGAGACCCAGTACTTC
V: TRBV6-6
J: TRBJ2-5
D: -
size: -

CDR3: CASSSRGTLGGEQYF
DNA: TGTGCCAGCAGCAGCAGGGGTACCCTCGGAGGGGAGCAGTACTTC
V: TRBV13
J: TRBJ2-7
D: -
size: -

CDR3: CASSVTPTSYNEQFF
DNA: TGTGCCAGCAGCGTAACCCCGACTAGCTACAATGAGCAGTTCTTC
V: TRBV7-9
J: TRBJ2-1
D: -
size: -

CDR3: CASSLALTGVLNEKLFF
DNA: TGCGCCAGCAGCTTGGCCCTGACAGGGGTTCTAAATGAAAAACTGTTTTTT
V: TRBV5-1
J: TRBJ1-4
D: TRBD1
size: -

CDR3: CASSLGGTGELFF
DNA: TGCGCCAGCAGCTTGGGAGGAACCGGGGAGCTGTTTTTT
V: TRBV5-1
J: TRBJ2-2
D: -
size: -

CDR3: CASSRDGSSYNEQFF
DNA: TGTGCCAGCAGTCGCGACGGGAGCTCCTACAATGAGCAGTTCTTC
V: TRBV28
J: TRBJ2-1
D: -
size: -

CDR3: CAWNQGRDTEAFF
DNA: TGTGCCTGGAATCAGGGGCGAGACACTGAAGCTTTCTTT
V: TRBV30
J: TRBJ1-1
D: -
size: -

CDR3: CASSWRTGRGTDTQYF
DNA: TGTGCCAGCAGCTGGCGGACCGGTAGGGGCACAGATACGCAGTATTTT
V: TRBV5-6
J: TRBJ2-3
D: -
size: -

CDR3: CASSLPRGQQETQYF
DNA: TGTGCCAGCAGTTTACCCAGGGGACAGCAAGAGACCCAGTACTTC
V: TRBV28
J: TRBJ2-5
D: TRBD1
size: -

CDR3: CASTTDRSYEQYF
DNA: TGTGCCAGCACTACGGACCGCTCCTACGAGCAGTACTTC
V: TRBV6-5
J: TRBJ2-7
D: -
size: -

CDR3: CASSPSRGAGDTQYF
DNA: TGTGCCAGCAGCCCCAGTAGGGGGGCAGGAGATACGCAGTATTTT
V: TRBV9
J: TRBJ2-3
D: -
size: once

CDR3: CASSPGGQGHQPQHF
DNA: TGTGCCAGCAGCCCAGGGGGCCAGGGACATCAGCCCCAGCATTTT
V: TRBV7-2
J: TRBJ1-5
D: TRBD1
size: -

CDR3: CASSHLRSTANTGELFF
DNA: TGCGCCAGCAGCCACCTGAGGTCAACTGCGAACACCGGGGAGCTGTTTTTT
V: TRBV4-1
J: TRBJ2-2
D: -
size: -

CDR3: CASSLGAGRNEQYF
DNA: TGCGCCAGCAGCTTGGGGGCAGGGCGGAACGAGCAGTACTTC
V: TRBV5-1
J: TRBJ2-7
D: -
size: once

CDR3: CASSRQQNTEAFF
DNA: TGTGCCAGCAGTCGGCAGCAAAACACTGAAGCTTTCTTT
V: TRBV27
J: TRBJ1-1
D: -
size: -

CDR3: CASSSTGDPEAFF
DNA: TGTGCCAGCAGCTCCACAGGGGACCCTGAAGCTTTCTTT
V: TRBV7-9
J: TRBJ1-1
D: TRBD1
size: few

CDR3: CASSLSQGKVQPQHF
DNA: TGTGCCAGCAGCTTATCCCAGGGGAAAGTACAGCCCCAGCATTTT
V: TRBV7-8
J: TRBJ1-5
D: -
size: few

CDR3: CASSLHRAYEQYF
DNA: TGTGCCAGCAGTTTGCACAGGGCCTACGAGCAGTACTTC
V: TRBV28
J: TRBJ2-7
D: -
size: -

CDR3: CASSLADRVHRDEQYF
DNA: TGTGCCAGCAGTTTGGCGGACAGGGTCCATCGGGACGAGCAGTACTTC
V: TRBV27
J: TRBJ2-7
D: TRBD1
size: -